This is a list of T cell receptor beta chains from one sample in a study of CD8+ T cells in alopecia areata. Produced via immunoSEQ multiplex PCR; TCRdb's table is partial and in-frame only. The sample includes under 150,000 clones, 50% to 55% seen only once; the top ten take 0.46%. The material sequenced was CD4+ T cells sorted from blood, taken at week 4, from a patient treated with tofacitinib. These receptors were taken from a human donor with alopecia areata. The CDR3 runs from the conserved cysteine through the conserved F or W. Fields, in order: V gene, J gene, CDR3 protein.

TRBV18,TRBJ1-4,CASSNGNEKLFF
TRBV5-1,TRBJ2-7,CASSLDYEQYF
TRBV5-1,TRBJ2-5,CASSRDTQETQYF
TRBV10-3,TRBJ2-1,CAISEGLSNEQFF
TRBV18,TRBJ1-1,CASSPDRVNTEAFF
TRBV30,TRBJ1-1,CAWSWGEEEAFF
TRBV29-1,TRBJ1-5,CSVPRQGRGNQPQHF
TRBV30,TRBJ2-7,CAWSGSYEQYF
TRBV20-1,TRBJ2-1,CSARAGNREFF
TRBV9,TRBJ2-7,CASSVGQAVEYEQYF
TRBV9,TRBJ2-7,CASSVSRGEQYF
TRBV4-1,TRBJ2-4,CASSQDPPVGAKNIQYF
TRBV30,TRBJ2-3,CAWSVQAGADTQYF
TRBV29-1,TRBJ2-2,CSAHLPTTPGQTNTGELFF
TRBV7-9,TRBJ1-2,CASSLGDAVRHGYTF
TRBV29-1,TRBJ1-1,CSVEHRVRVFTEAFF
TRBV18,TRBJ1-2,CASSLSTANYGYTF
TRBV19,TRBJ2-1,CASASGGRERNNEQFF
TRBV5-1,TRBJ2-2,CASSTSGNTGELFF
TRBV29-1,TRBJ1-2,CSVAGNNGYTF